This record covers a single T cell receptor (beta chain). Using unique molecular identifiers, the investigators prepared the TCRbeta library. TCRdb re-derived calls from the PCR reads in MiXCR, one entry per CDR3 protein. This sample has around 480,000 distinct CDR3 sequences, with around a third found just once. This entry belongs to a study of T-cell reconstitution after alpha-beta-depleted transplantation in children. This CDR3 spans 10 amino acids. Trimming pared 8 bases from V and 4 bases from J, leaving 6 bases between. Germline CDR1 reads MNHEY; CDR2 reads SVGEGT. V and J are TRBV6-2 or TRBV6-3 and TRBJ2-7; D unresolved. Sequences were derived from PBMCs from the stem cell graft donor, sampled from the stem cell graft. This sequence was found in a human donor who donated a stem cell graft to a child with aplastic anemia. CDR3 bases: TGTGCCAGCGTGGGTTACGAGCAGTACTTC. Amino acid sequence: CASVGYEQYF.